The 29 T cell receptor beta chains reported below all come from one sample, sequenced in a study of control samples from healthy donors and cancer patients. Some clones are missing from TCRdb's copy, which holds only in-frame ones; the method was immunoSEQ multiplex PCR. The data contain 100,000 to 110,000 clones, more than 85% of them seen just once; the ten biggest clones take up 18%. What was sequenced was blood. The receptors come from a woman in her forties or fifties in good health.

The chain has TRBV15 and TRBJ1-1; D may be TRBD1 (5 bases). The length of the CDR3 is 15 residues. Trimming pared 5 bases from V and 5 bases from J, leaving 18 bases between. Germline loops: CDR1 LNHNV, CDR2 YYDKDF (reference sequence). The DNA for the CDR3 is TGTGCCACCAGCGTAGGGGTGGTCAGGGAGACTGAAGCTTTCTTT. It codes for CATSVGVVRETEAFF.

The V gene is TRBV5-6, the J gene TRBJ1-5; 8 bases line up with TRBD1. The V gene's germline CDR1 is SGHDT and CDR2 YYEEEE. After removal of 3 bases from V and 0 bases from J, the junction contained 2 bases not matched to a gene. The CDR3 contains 15 residues. The CDR3 here is CASSWGQDSNQPQHF. The CDR3 coding sequence is TGTGCCAGCAGCTGGGGACAGGATAGCAATCAGCCCCAGCATTTT.

This clone was detected only a few times. A read error may produce the germline difference seen at one junction end. The rearrangement uses TRBV6-1 and TRBJ1-2; D unresolved. The germline V gene encodes CDR1 MNHNS and CDR2 SASEGT. The CDR3 extends over 13 amino acids. In nucleotides, the CDR3 is TGTGCCAGCAGTGAAATCCTGGCTCCCTCCGTCCATTTC. This encodes CASSEILAPSVHF.

This sequence joins TRBV6-1 and TRBJ1-3; D not certain. Germline loops: CDR1 MNHNS, CDR2 SASEGT. Trimming took off 3 bases at V and 1 base at J, with 13 bases between the two ends. The CDR3 totals 16 residues. This CDR3 reads CASSDYGRGSGNTIYF. The CDR3, as DNA: TGTGCCAGCAGTGACTACGGTCGGGGTTCTGGAAACACCATATATTTT.

The rearrangement joins TRBV5-4 to TRBJ2-1; D ambiguous. The CDR3 has 15 residues. The V end was cut by 4 bases, the J end by 9 bases, with 20 bases between. Germline V gene sequence: CDR1 SGHNT, CDR2 YYREEE (reference sequence). For the CDR3, the DNA is TGTGCCAGCAGCCCACCCGGGCCCGAACAAGGTGAGCAGTTCTTC. It translates to CASSPPGPEQGEQFF.

This clone was counted only a few times. CDR3 coding DNA: TGTGCCAGCAGTGAAGCGGGAGTTCCCAATCAGCCCCAGCATTTT. Its translation: CASSEAGVPNQPQHF. The chain employs TRBV6-1 and TRBJ1-5, with unresolved D. V was pared by 0 bases and J by 3 bases, with 9 bases between. The CDR3 spans 15 residues. Germline CDR1 is MNHNS and CDR2 is SASEGT.

The rearrangement joins TRBV4-2 to TRBJ2-5, with 14 bases fitting TRBD2. The V and J ends lost 2 bases and 2 bases, in that order; junction bases with no gene match: 4. The CDR3 is 17 amino acids. From germline, CDR1 is LGHNA and CDR2 YNFKEQ. CDR3 sequence reads: CASSQRGTSGGQETQYF. CDR3 nucleotides: TGTGCCAGCAGCCAACGCGGGACTAGCGGGGGACAAGAGACCCAGTACTTC.

The chain is built from TRBV2 and TRBJ2-2; D is possibly TRBD1 (6 bases). V lost 6 bases, J lost 7 bases, and 12 bases lay in between. The germline V gene encodes CDR1 SNHLY and CDR2 FYNNEI. The CDR3 runs to 13 residues. The CDR3: CASRVQGGGELFF. The CDR3 DNA follows: TGTGCCAGCAGGGTACAGGGCGGCGGGGAGCTGTTTTTT.

This sequence joins TRBV9 and TRBJ2-3; TRBD2 agrees at 16 bases. V lost 2 bases and J lost 6; bases outside the gene matches: 3. Germline lookup yields CDR1 SGDLS and CDR2 YYNGEE. The CDR3 is made up of 16 amino acids. In DNA form, the CDR3 reads TGTGCCAGCAGCGTGGGGACTAGCGGGGGGGCTGATACGCAGTATTTT. It specifies CASSVGTSGGADTQYF.

This chain uses TRBV9 with TRBJ2-7, with D tentatively TRBD2 (5 bases). This CDR3 is built from 14 residues. The V end was cut by 3 bases, the J end by 3 bases, with 13 bases between. Germline assignment: CDR1 SGDLS and CDR2 YYNGEE. Here the CDR3 reads CASSETGYNYEQYF. Written as DNA, the CDR3 is TGTGCCAGCAGCGAGACGGGGTATAACTACGAGCAGTACTTC.

The V gene is TRBV6-2 or TRBV6-3, the J gene TRBJ2-5; TRBD1 is a possible D gene (6 bases). V gave up 2 bases and J gave up 4 bases, with 20 bases separating them. This CDR3 is 17 amino acids long. CDR1 is MNHEY, CDR2 SVGEGT, per germline. In nucleotides, the CDR3 is TGTGCCAGCAGTTACCCCCCCCAGACAGGTCGAAGAGAGACCCAGTACTTC. Translated, it gives CASSYPPQTGRRETQYF.

This chain links TRBV27 with TRBJ1-6, with 11 bases aligning to TRBD1. V lost 6 bases, J lost 9 bases, and 7 bases stayed unmatched. CDR1 and CDR2 from the germline V gene are MNHEY and SMNVEV (reference sequence). This CDR3 region has 15 residues. The CDR3, as DNA: TGTGCCAGCAGGGAAACCGGGACAGGGGGTTCACCCCTCCACTTT. Translating it yields CASRETGTGGSPLHF.

The chain has TRBV30 and TRBJ2-5, with 7 bases that match TRBD2. The germline gives CDR1 GTSNPN, CDR2 SVGIG (reference sequence). V dropped 2 bases and J dropped 3; count of bases not matched to a gene: 12. This CDR3 spans 16 amino acids. CDR3 amino acids: CAWSPTSAQKKETQYF. CDR3 sequence (DNA): TGTGCCTGGAGTCCCACTAGCGCGCAAAAAAAAGAGACCCAGTACTTC. Using reference TRBV30 and TRBJ2-5 for the parts outside the CDR3, the full variable domain is SQTIHQWPATLVQPVGSPLSLECTVEGTSNPNLYWYRQAAGRGLQLLFYSVGIGQISSEVPQNLSASRPQDRQFILSSKKLLLSDSGFYLCAWSPTSAQKKETQYFGPGTRLLVL.

The genes are TRBV4-3 and TRBJ2-5; 7 bases line up with TRBD2. The germline V gene has CDR1 LGHNA and CDR2 YSLEER. The V segment lost 1 base and the J segment 5 bases; nucleotides outside the gene matches: 7. This CDR3 is built from 15 residues. In DNA, the CDR3 is TGCGCCAGCAGCCAAGCTAGCGGATGGGGGGAGACCCAGTACTTC. Translating it yields CASSQASGWGETQYF.

This CDR3 reads CASSFTTGSNQPQHF. The CDR3 DNA is TGTGCCAGCAGTTTCACGACAGGAAGCAATCAGCCCCAGCATTTT. The chain has TRBV27 and TRBJ1-5, with TRBD1 as a possible D gene (6 bases). Per the germline V gene, CDR1 is MNHEY and CDR2 is SMNVEV (reference sequence). V lost 3 bases and J lost 1, with 10 bases in between. The CDR3 spans 15 residues.

This chain connects TRBV4-2 to TRBJ1-1; D gene uncertain. The ends were cut back, 2 bases at V and 7 bases at J, with 5 bases in the middle. In germline, CDR1 is LGHNA, CDR2 YNFKEQ. The CDR3 runs to 11 residues. This chain's CDR3 is CASSQSGEAFF. CDR3 bases: TGTGCCAGCAGCCAATCTGGTGAAGCTTTCTTT.

The chain joins TRBV6-5 to TRBJ1-6, with D perhaps TRBD1 (5 bases). V lost 2 bases, J lost 5 bases, and 10 bases lay in between. The germline gives CDR1 MNHEY, CDR2 SVGAGI. This CDR3 contains 15 residues. This CDR3 reads CASSYLGDNNSPLHF. CDR3 nucleotides: TGTGCCAGCAGTTACCTAGGGGATAATAATTCACCCCTCCACTTT.

The chain employs TRBV4-3 and TRBJ2-2; TRBD2 matches at 9 bases. Germline assignment: CDR1 LGHNA and CDR2 YSLEER. The CDR3 consists of 19 residues. V trimming: 0 bases; J trimming: 3 bases; junction bases outside the gene matches: 11. The CDR3 coding sequence is TGCGCCAGCAGCCAAGATAGGACCCCGGTAGCGGGAGACACCGGGGAGCTGTTTTTT. It codes for CASSQDRTPVAGDTGELFF.

In this sample, this clone turned up once. The chain employs TRBV29-1 and TRBJ1-5, with 7 bases fitting TRBD1. The ends lost 4 bases at V and 4 bases at J; junction bases unmatched: 7. CDR3 length: 14 amino acids. CDR1 is SQVTM and CDR2 is ANQGSEA in the germline V gene. The CDR3 reads CSVASQGVNQPQHF. The CDR3 DNA reads as TGCAGCGTTGCCAGCCAGGGGGTAAATCAGCCCCAGCATTTT. Full variable domain (rest looked up from reference TRBV29-1 and TRBJ1-5): SAVISQKPSRDICQRGTSLTIQCQVDSQVTMMFWYRQQPGQSLTLIATANQGSEATYESGFVIDKFPISRPNLTFSTLTVSNMSPEDSSIYLCSVASQGVNQPQHFGDGTRLSIL.

The rearrangement uses TRBV7-9 and TRBJ2-1; the D is unclear. This CDR3 contains 13 residues. Germline CDR1 and CDR2: SEHNR and FQNEAQ (reference sequence). Trimming removed 1 base at V and 9 bases at J, with 10 bases between. The CDR3 DNA reads TGTGCCAGCAGCTTAGACAACCGCAGTGAGCAGTTCTTC. Its protein product is CASSLDNRSEQFF.

The genes are TRBV29-1 and TRBJ1-2, with D hard to call. V was clipped by 3 bases and J by 7 bases, with 0 bases between them. CDR1 and CDR2 (germline): SQVTM, ANQGSEA. The CDR3 totals 8 residues. CDR3 residues: CSVDGYTF. DNA for the CDR3: TGCAGCGTTGATGGCTACACCTTC.

The chain links TRBV6-4 to TRBJ2-2; no clear D gene. The germline gives CDR1 MRHNA, CDR2 SNTAGT. The V end was cut by 0 bases, the J end by 6 bases, with 5 bases between. The CDR3 contains 13 residues. CDR3 amino acids: CASSDSFAGELFF. The CDR3 coding sequence is TGTGCCAGCAGTGACTCTTTCGCCGGGGAGCTGTTTTTT.

This clone was detected once. One end of the junction is discordant with germline, which a read error may explain. CDR3 sequence: CASRVAVRDNEQFF. CDR3 nucleotides: TGTGCCAGCAGGGTAGCGGTCCGGGACAATGAGCAGTTCTTC. The chain couples TRBV9 to TRBJ2-1; D perhaps matches TRBD2 (6 bases). Germline CDR1 SGDLS, CDR2 YYNGEE. The CDR3 spans 14 residues.

In this sample, this clone turned up once. Its ends do not fully match the called genes, so a read error is possible. This chain uses TRBV19 with TRBJ1-1, with 7 bases that match TRBD1. This CDR3 has 15 residues. From germline, CDR1 is LNHDA and CDR2 SQIVND (reference sequence). This CDR3 reads CASSIDQQGITAAFF. CDR3 bases: TGTGCCAGTAGTATAGATCAACAGGGGATAACTGCAGCTTTCTTT.

V and J are TRBV4-3 and TRBJ2-6; D might be TRBD1 (6 bases). Germline loops: CDR1 LGHNA, CDR2 YSLEER. Trimming removed 3 bases from V and 0 bases from J, with 15 bases in between. The CDR3 has 18 amino acids. The CDR3 protein is CASSHPGQSSSGANVLTF. CDR3 sequence (DNA): TGCGCCAGCAGCCATCCAGGACAGTCTTCCTCTGGGGCCAACGTCCTGACTTTC.

The chain recombines TRBV6-4 with TRBJ2-2; D might be TRBD1 (6 bases). V shed 5 bases and J shed 4 bases, with 11 bases lying between them. Germline V lookup: CDR1 MRHNA, CDR2 SNTAGT. This CDR3 is built from 14 residues. The chain's CDR3 is CASSSSRGTGELFF. CDR3 coding DNA: TGTGCCAGCAGTTCCTCCAGGGGCACCGGGGAGCTGTTTTTT.

This chain connects TRBV7-9 to TRBJ2-7, with 7 bases identical to TRBD1. There are 15 residues in the CDR3. After removal of 6 bases from V and 1 base from J, the junction contained 9 bases not matched to a gene. Germline V lookup: CDR1 SEHNR, CDR2 FQNEAQ (reference sequence). The DNA of the CDR3 is TGTGCCAGCAGTCGCCCGGGACAGCGATCCTACGAGCAGTACTTC. This encodes CASSRPGQRSYEQYF.

J is TRBJ2-7 and V is TRBV5-1, with D maybe TRBD1 (5 bases). Germline values: CDR1 SGHRS, CDR2 YFSETQ. The CDR3 length is 15 residues. Trimming stripped 1 base from V and 0 bases from J, with 11 bases between. This CDR3 is CASSLSGISSYEQYF. For the CDR3, the DNA is TGCGCCAGCAGCTTGTCAGGGATTAGCTCCTACGAGCAGTACTTC.

The chain combines TRBV27 with TRBJ1-6; possible D gene TRBD1, 5 bases. In germline, CDR1 is MNHEY, CDR2 SMNVEV (reference sequence). Trimming left V 4 bases short and J 8 bases short, with 15 bases between. This CDR3 is 15 amino acids long. The CDR3 region is CASSSKRGRDSPLHF. CDR3 coding DNA: TGTGCCAGCAGTTCTAAGCGGGGGAGGGATTCACCCCTCCACTTT.